This TCR beta chain comes out of a study of multiple sclerosis patients with progressive multifocal leukoencephalopathy. Indicated time point: time of PML onset. Between roughly 16 and 56 months of natalizumab therapy passed before PML developed in these natalizumab-treated patients. This clone was counted between two and nine times. As yet, its antigen is unknown. The length of the CDR3 is 15 residues. J gave up 0 bases and V 3 bases, and 1 base lay outside the gene matches. Germline V CDR1 and CDR2: MRHNA, SNTAGT. The assay was immunoSEQ multiplex PCR, and TCRdb's table has in-frame clones only and misses some. The table shows tens of thousands of clones, with 85% to 90% occurring only once. Study-wide results and caveats: Before and during natalizumab, the clones expanded at PML already existed.

The chain has TRBV6-4 and TRBJ2-1; the match to TRBD2 covers 8 bases. This sequence originates from a woman in her thirties with progressive multifocal leukoencephalopathy. The specimen comprised PBMCs, sampled from a patient treated with natalizumab. The CDR3: CASSESGGSYNEQFF. DNA for the CDR3: TGTGCCAGCAGTGAAAGCGGGGGCTCCTACAATGAGCAGTTCTTC.